Listed below are T cell receptor beta chains from one sample, sequenced in a study of identical twins. Each CDR3 protein is one row after TCRdb ran MiXCR on the 5' RACE reads. The sample records about 810,000 distinct CDR3 sequences, 9% to 15% being singletons. This sample was shared with a second study, whose subject was yellow fever vaccine responses in identical twins.

Sequencing used PBMCs. Every receptor here comes from a woman younger than 30 in good health. The CDR3 runs from the conserved cysteine through the conserved F or W. D genes are given only for firm matches. Clone sizes are given selectively: once, few, many, or a class where the clone is expanded.

clone_size	v_call	j_call	d_call	cdr3_aa	cdr3_nt
few	TRBV2	TRBJ1-5	.	CASSGGFRNQPQHF	TGTGCCAGCAGTGGCGGATTTCGCAATCAGCCCCAGCATTTT
.	TRBV27	TRBJ2-1	.	CASSLSPGIFYNEQFF	TGTGCCAGCAGTTTATCGCCGGGCATTTTCTACAATGAGCAGTTCTTC
few	TRBV6-1	TRBJ2-1	TRBD2	CASSRAGSGNPYNEQFF	TGTGCCAGCAGCCGGGCGGGTAGCGGGAATCCCTACAATGAGCAGTTCTTC
few	TRBV6-5	TRBJ1-1	.	CASSNSLRRGMNTEAFF	TGTGCCAGCAGCAACTCCTTACGGCGGGGAATGAACACTGAAGCTTTCTTT
few	TRBV6-1	TRBJ2-2	TRBD2	CASSPLAGGLGGELFF	TGTGCCAGCAGTCCCCTTGCGGGGGGGCTGGGCGGGGAGCTGTTTTTT
.	TRBV13	TRBJ2-3	.	CASSQDRSRAADTQYF	TGTGCCAGCAGCCAAGACAGGTCCCGAGCGGCCGATACGCAGTATTTT
many	TRBV5-5	TRBJ1-2	TRBD1	CASSLMDRGNYGYTF	TGTGCCAGCAGTTTGATGGACAGGGGCAACTATGGCTACACCTTC
few	TRBV24-1	TRBJ2-3	TRBD2	CATSELSGGAADTQYF	TGTGCCACCAGTGAGCTTAGCGGGGGGGCTGCAGATACGCAGTATTTT
few	TRBV28	TRBJ2-3	TRBD2	CASSPGTSGGDTQYF	TGTGCCAGCAGCCCCGGGACTAGCGGGGGGGATACGCAGTATTTT
.	TRBV7-2	TRBJ2-1	.	CASSLGRRDSTFF	TGTGCCAGCAGCTTAGGCCGACGGGACTCTACGTTCTTC
few	TRBV20-1	TRBJ2-1	TRBD1	CSAKIGTGGSNEQFF	TGCAGTGCTAAAATCGGGACAGGGGGATCCAATGAGCAGTTCTTC
.	TRBV6-1	TRBJ1-5	TRBD1	CASSELGDRYQPQHF	TGTGCCAGCAGTGAATTGGGGGACAGGTATCAGCCCCAGCATTTT
many	TRBV2	TRBJ2-3	TRBD2	CASSGGLGGTDTQYF	TGTGCCAGCAGTGGGGGACTAGGGGGCACAGATACGCAGTATTTT
.	TRBV3-1	TRBJ1-5	.	CASSHTSLEGFDQPQHF	TGTGCCAGCAGCCACACCTCGTTGGAGGGGTTCGATCAGCCCCAGCATTTT
.	TRBV4-1	TRBJ2-3	TRBD2	CASSHTSGGTDTQYF	TGCGCCAGCAGCCATACTAGCGGGGGGACAGATACGCAGTATTTT
.	TRBV24-1	TRBJ2-2	TRBD2	CATSDLIAGTGELFF	TGTGCCACCAGTGATCTCATAGCGGGAACCGGGGAGCTGTTTTTT
few	TRBV10-3	TRBJ2-1	TRBD1	CAISDMTGGKDEQFF	TGTGCCATCAGTGATATGACAGGGGGCAAGGATGAGCAGTTCTTC
.	TRBV7-9	TRBJ2-5	TRBD1	CASSSQGVMYQETQYF	TGTGCCAGCAGCTCCCAGGGGGTCATGTACCAAGAGACCCAGTACTTC
.	TRBV19	TRBJ2-3	TRBD2	CASSELAGADTQYF	TGTGCCAGTAGTGAGCTAGCGGGGGCAGATACGCAGTATTTT
.	TRBV20-1	TRBJ2-3	TRBD2	CSARTAGGPDTQYF	TGCAGTGCTAGAACGGCGGGGGGGCCTGACACGCAGTATTTT
few	TRBV29-1	TRBJ2-1	.	CSVEDLRFHTYNEQFF	TGCAGCGTTGAAGATCTTCGGTTTCACACCTACAATGAGCAGTTCTTC
few	TRBV29-1	TRBJ2-1	.	CSVLVSMSSYNEQFF	TGCAGCGTTTTAGTTTCTATGAGCTCCTACAATGAGCAGTTCTTC
.	TRBV12-5	TRBJ2-5	TRBD1	CASGPGQSLETQYF	TGTGCTAGTGGCCCGGGACAGTCCCTGGAGACCCAGTACTTC
few	TRBV27	TRBJ2-1	.	CASSFAGTHNEQFF	TGTGCCAGCAGTTTCGCCGGGACTCACAATGAGCAGTTCTTC
.	TRBV20-1	TRBJ2-5	.	CSAHLPPRETQYF	TGCAGTGCCCACCTCCCCCCTAGGGAGACCCAGTACTTC